This TCR beta chain was identified in a study of cytomegalovirus exposure and HLA in healthy donors. Study-wide results and limits: Specificity for CMV antigens was confirmed in vitro for three of the CMV-associated chains. HLA alleles were associated with roughly 17,000 TCR beta sequences in a later analysis at 0.05 false discovery rate. Apparent HLA restriction characterized most CMV-associated TCR beta chains in a later analysis.

Comments on this clone: Its specificity is not known.

The V segment lost 0 bases and the J segment 0 bases; nucleotides outside the gene matches: 11. Germline CDR1 is MGHRA and CDR2 is YSYEKL. The CDR3 extends over 19 amino acids. PCR was performed using 60 Vbeta and 13 Jbeta primers. TCRdb's table, derived via immunoSEQ multiplex PCR, lists solely in-frame clones and lacks some. The sample table includes 150,000 to 250,000 clones. The receptor was isolated from a boy between 10 and 17 years old in good health and CMV-seronegative. Specimen: PBMCs. The J gene is TRBJ1-3, the V gene TRBV4-1, with 7 bases matching TRBD1. CDR3 bases: TGCGCCAGCAGCCAAGATCACCCGGTACAGGGGAGCTCTGGAAACACCATATATTTT. Translation gives CASSQDHPVQGSSGNTIYF.